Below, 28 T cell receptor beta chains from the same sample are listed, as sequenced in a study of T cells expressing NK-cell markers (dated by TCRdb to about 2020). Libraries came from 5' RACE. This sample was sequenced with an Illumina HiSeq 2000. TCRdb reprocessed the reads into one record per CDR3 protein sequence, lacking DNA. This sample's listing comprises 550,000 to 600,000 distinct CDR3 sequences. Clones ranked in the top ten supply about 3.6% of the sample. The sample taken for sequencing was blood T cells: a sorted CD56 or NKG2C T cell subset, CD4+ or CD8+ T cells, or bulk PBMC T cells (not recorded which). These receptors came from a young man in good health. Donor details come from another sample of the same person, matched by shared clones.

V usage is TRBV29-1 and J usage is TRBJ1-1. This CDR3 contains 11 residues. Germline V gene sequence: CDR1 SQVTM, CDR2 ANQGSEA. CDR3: CSAGIGTEAFF.

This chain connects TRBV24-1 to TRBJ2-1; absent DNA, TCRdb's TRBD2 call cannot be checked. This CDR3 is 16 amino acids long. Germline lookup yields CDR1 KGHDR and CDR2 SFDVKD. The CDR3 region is CATSGSGSGREDEQFF.

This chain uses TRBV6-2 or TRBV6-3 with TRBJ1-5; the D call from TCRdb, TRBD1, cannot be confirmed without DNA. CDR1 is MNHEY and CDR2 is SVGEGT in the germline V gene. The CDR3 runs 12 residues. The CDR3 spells CASSPPITPQHF.

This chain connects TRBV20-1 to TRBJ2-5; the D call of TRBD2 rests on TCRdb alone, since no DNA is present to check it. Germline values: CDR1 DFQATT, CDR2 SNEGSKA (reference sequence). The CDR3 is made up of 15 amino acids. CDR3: CSARGELAGVETQYF.

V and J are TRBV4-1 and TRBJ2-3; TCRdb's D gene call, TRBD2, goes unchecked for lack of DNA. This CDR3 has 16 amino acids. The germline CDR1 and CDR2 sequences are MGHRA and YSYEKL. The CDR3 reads CASSPRLAGAFVTQYF.

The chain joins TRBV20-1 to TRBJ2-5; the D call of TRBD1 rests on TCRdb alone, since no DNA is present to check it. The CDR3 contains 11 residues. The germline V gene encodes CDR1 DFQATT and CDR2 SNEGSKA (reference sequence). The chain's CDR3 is CSASPGGTQYF.

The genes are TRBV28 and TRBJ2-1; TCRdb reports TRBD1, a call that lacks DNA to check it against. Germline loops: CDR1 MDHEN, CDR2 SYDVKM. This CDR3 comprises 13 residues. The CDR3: CASKPGTGGVQFF.

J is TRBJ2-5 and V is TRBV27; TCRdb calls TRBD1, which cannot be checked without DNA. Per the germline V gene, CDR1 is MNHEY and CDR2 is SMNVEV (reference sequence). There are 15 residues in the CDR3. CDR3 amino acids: CASSHDAGAPETQYF.

The CDR3 loop reads CASSPVGEQETQYF. The rearrangement joins TRBV3-1 to TRBJ2-5. There are 14 residues in the CDR3. Germline V gene data show CDR1 as LGHDT and CDR2 as YNNKEL (reference sequence).

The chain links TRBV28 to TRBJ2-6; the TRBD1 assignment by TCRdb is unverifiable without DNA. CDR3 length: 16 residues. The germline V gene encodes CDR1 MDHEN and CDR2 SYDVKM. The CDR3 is CASSLQGLPGANVLTF.

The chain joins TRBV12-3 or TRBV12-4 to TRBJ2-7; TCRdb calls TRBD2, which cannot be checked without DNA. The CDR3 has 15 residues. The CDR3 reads CASSGLGLPAYEQYF.

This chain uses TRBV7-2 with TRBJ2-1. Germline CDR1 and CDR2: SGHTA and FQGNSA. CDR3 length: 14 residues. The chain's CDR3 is CASSFGLNYNEQFF.

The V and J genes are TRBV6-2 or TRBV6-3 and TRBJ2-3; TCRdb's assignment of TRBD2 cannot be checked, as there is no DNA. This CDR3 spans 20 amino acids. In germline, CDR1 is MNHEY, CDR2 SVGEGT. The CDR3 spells CASSPEEGIQTLPGTDTQYF.

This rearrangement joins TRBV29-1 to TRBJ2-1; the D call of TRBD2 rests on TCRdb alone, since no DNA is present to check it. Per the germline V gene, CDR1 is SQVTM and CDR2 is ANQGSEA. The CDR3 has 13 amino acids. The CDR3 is CSVRTSEYNEQFF.

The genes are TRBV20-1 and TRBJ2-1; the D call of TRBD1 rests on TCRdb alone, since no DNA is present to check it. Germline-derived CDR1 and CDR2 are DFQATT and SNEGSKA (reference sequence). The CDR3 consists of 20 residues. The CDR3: CSARYHRALSPHSSYNEQFF.

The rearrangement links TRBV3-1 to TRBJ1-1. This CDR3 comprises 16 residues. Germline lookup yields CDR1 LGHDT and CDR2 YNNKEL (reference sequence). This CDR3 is CASSAFWRGMDTEAFF.

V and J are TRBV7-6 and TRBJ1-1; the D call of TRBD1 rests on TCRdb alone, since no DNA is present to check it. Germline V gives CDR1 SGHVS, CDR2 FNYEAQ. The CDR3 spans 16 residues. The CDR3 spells CASSLVGDSGDTEAFF.

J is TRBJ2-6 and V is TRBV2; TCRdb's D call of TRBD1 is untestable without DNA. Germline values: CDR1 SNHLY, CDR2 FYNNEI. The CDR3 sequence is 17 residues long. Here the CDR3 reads CASSDHEAGSGANVLTF.

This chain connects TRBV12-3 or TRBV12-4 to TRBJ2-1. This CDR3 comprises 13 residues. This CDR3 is CASSYGNYYEQFF.

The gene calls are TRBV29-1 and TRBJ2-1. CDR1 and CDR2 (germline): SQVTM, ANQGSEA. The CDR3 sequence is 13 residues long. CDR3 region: CSVHMDRLVEQFF.

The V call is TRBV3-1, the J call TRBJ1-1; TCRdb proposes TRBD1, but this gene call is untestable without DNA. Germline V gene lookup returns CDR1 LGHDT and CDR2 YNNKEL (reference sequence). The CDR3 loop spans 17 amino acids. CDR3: CASSQVLRQGGSTEAFF.

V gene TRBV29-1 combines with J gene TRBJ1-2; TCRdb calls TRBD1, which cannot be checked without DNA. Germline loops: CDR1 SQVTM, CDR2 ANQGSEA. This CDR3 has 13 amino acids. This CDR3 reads CSVAGQLTGGYTF.

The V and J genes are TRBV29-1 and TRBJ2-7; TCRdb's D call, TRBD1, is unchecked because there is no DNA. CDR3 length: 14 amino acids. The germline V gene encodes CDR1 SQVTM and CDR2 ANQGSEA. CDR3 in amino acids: CSVVGGGQGGEQYF.

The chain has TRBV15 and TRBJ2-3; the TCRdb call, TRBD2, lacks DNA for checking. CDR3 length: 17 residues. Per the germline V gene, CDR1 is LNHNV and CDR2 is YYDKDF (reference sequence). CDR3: CATSRDRSSGSTDTQYF.

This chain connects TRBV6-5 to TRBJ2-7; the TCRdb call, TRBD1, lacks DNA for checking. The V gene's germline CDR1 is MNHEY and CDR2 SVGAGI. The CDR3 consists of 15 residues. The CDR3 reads CASSYSDIPGYEQYF.

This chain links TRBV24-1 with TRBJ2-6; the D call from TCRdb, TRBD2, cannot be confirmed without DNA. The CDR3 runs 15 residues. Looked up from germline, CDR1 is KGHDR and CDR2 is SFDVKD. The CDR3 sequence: CATSDSLDMANVLTF.

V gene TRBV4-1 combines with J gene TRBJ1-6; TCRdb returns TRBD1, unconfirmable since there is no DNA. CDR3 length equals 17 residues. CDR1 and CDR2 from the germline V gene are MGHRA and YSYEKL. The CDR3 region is CASSRGPMSSYNSPLHF.

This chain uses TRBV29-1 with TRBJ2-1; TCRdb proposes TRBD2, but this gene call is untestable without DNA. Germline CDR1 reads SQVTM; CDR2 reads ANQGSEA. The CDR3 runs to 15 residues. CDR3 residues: CSARTSGSRYNEQFF.